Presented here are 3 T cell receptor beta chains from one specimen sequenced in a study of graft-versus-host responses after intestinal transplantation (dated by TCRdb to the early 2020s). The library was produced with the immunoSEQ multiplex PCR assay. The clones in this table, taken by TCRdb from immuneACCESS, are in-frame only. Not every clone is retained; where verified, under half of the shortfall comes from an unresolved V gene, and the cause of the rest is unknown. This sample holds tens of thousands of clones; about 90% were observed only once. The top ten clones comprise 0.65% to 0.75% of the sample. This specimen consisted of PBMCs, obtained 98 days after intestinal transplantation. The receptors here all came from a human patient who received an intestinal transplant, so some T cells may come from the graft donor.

The CDR3 loop is CASSLVRHRQLNEKLFF. In nucleotides, the CDR3 is TGTGCCAGCAGCTTAGTGCGACATAGACAGCTTAATGAAAAACTGTTTTTT. The rearrangement links TRBV7-8 to TRBJ1-4; TRBD1 is a possible D gene (5 bases). Trimming stripped 1 base from V and 4 bases from J, with 16 bases between. Per germline, CDR1 SGHVS and CDR2 FQNEAQ. The CDR3 length is 17 residues.

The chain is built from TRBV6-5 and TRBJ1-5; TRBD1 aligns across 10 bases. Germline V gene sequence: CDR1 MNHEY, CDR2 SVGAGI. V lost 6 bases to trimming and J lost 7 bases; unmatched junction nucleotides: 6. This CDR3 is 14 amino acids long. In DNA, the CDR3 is TGTGCCAGCAGACTGACAGGGGGCGTCCAGCCCCAGCATTTT. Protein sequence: CASRLTGGVQPQHF.

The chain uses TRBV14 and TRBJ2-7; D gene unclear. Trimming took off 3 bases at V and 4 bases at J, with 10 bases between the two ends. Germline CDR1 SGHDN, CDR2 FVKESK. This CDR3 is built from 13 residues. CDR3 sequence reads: CASSQVMAYEQYF. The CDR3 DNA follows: TGTGCCAGCAGCCAGGTCATGGCGTACGAGCAGTACTTC.